These 24 T cell receptor beta chains share one sample of origin, sequenced in a study of shared clonotypes between healthy human individuals. Clones were sequenced by immunoSEQ multiplex PCR, and TCRdb holds only the in-frame ones, with some missing. The data show over a million clones, 95% to 97% seen once. Specimen: naive CD4+ T cells sorted from blood. Subset: CD45RA+ positively selected. The origin of the receptors is a man aged 30 to 39 in good health.

The gene calls are TRBV6-5 and TRBJ2-1; D may be TRBD2 (6 bases). This CDR3 is 14 amino acids long. From germline, CDR1 is MNHEY and CDR2 SVGAGI. Trimming removed 6 bases at V and 6 bases at J, with 15 bases between. The CDR3 protein is CASSRPGELNEQFF. In nucleotides, the CDR3 is TGTGCCAGCAGCCGCCCGGGGGAACTCAATGAGCAGTTCTTC.

Notes on this clone: Its ends do not fully match the called genes, so a read error is possible. The genes are TRBV28 and TRBJ2-7; D may be TRBD1 (6 bases). The CDR3 length is 14 residues. Germline loops: CDR1 MDHEN, CDR2 SYDVKM. The CDR3 here is CAGRQVCIDYEQYF. DNA for the CDR3: TGTGCCGGCAGACAGGTCTGCATAGACTACGAGCAGTACTTC. Supplemented by reference TRBV28 and TRBJ2-7, the full variable domain reads DVKVTQSSRYLVKRTGEKVFLECVQDMDHENMFWYRQDPGLGLRLIYFSYDVKMKEKGDIPEGYSVSREKKERFSLILESASTNQTSMYLCAGRQVCIDYEQYFGPGTRLTVT.

This chain connects TRBV6-5 to TRBJ2-1, with 9 bases that match TRBD2. Germline values: CDR1 MNHEY, CDR2 SVGAGI. The CDR3 is 14 amino acids. Trimming removed 7 bases from V and 9 bases from J; junction bases left unmatched: 10. The CDR3 DNA reads as TGTGCCAGCACTCCGGGACTAGCCAGCCCTGAGCAGTTCTTC. Translation: CASTPGLASPEQFF.

V gene TRBV28 combines with J gene TRBJ2-3, with TRBD2 matching 9 bases. V gave up 7 bases and J gave up 2 bases; unmatched junction bases: 7. Germline V gene data show CDR1 as MDHEN and CDR2 as SYDVKM. The CDR3 contains 15 residues. This CDR3 is CASNDLAGPTDTQYF. CDR3 bases: TGTGCCAGCAACGACCTAGCGGGGCCCACAGATACGCAGTATTTT.

The chain has TRBV9 and TRBJ2-3; 7 bases are shared with TRBD1. Germline CDR1 and CDR2: SGDLS and YYNGEE. The CDR3 sequence is 15 residues long. Trimming removed 3 bases from V and 2 bases from J; junction bases left unmatched: 6. The CDR3 DNA follows: TGTGCCAGCAGCGCTGGACAGGATTTCACAGATACGCAGTATTTT. Its translation is CASSAGQDFTDTQYF.

The chain recombines TRBV27 with TRBJ2-2, with 8 bases aligning to TRBD2. The germline CDR1 and CDR2 sequences are MNHEY and SMNVEV (reference sequence). V was clipped by 6 bases and J by 6 bases; unmatched bases: 12. CDR3 size: 16 residues. This CDR3 reads CASSHKAGARAGELFF. The CDR3 bases are TGTGCCAGCAGCCATAAAGCGGGAGCGCGGGCCGGGGAGCTGTTTTTT.

As to this clone: One end of the junction fails to match germline, which may point to a read error. The J gene is TRBJ2-7, the V gene TRBV29-1; D gene unclear. The germline V gene encodes CDR1 SQVTM and CDR2 ANQGSEA. This CDR3 region has 14 residues. CDR3 DNA sequence: TGCAGCGTTCAGGATAGGATCAGCTCCTCCGAGCAGTACTTC. Amino acids: CSVQDRISSSEQYF.

The chain links TRBV5-4 to TRBJ2-3; 8 bases match TRBD1. Losses at the gene ends were 4 bases for V and 5 bases for J; bases not matched to a gene: 9. In germline, CDR1 is SGHNT, CDR2 YYREEE (reference sequence). This CDR3 is 15 amino acids long. CDR3 DNA: TGTGCCAGCAGCGGCCCCCAGGGGGCGCGAGATACGCAGTATTTT. Amino acid sequence: CASSGPQGARDTQYF.

The rearrangement uses TRBV7-2 and TRBJ2-4; D unresolved. The J call may be wrong; the DNA end is better matched by TRBJ2-7. Per the germline V gene, CDR1 is SGHTA and CDR2 is FQGNSA. This CDR3 contains 17 residues. Here the CDR3 reads CASSLAPEVGFYYEQYF. The CDR3 DNA follows: TGTGCCAGCAGCTTAGCCCCAGAGGTTGGATTTTACTACGAGCAGTACTTC.

The chain combines TRBV27 with TRBJ2-3; D possibly corresponds to TRBD2 (6 bases). With 3 bases removed from V and 5 bases from J, the gap between germline ends came to 9 bases. The CDR3 spans 13 residues. CDR1 and CDR2 (germline): MNHEY, SMNVEV (reference sequence). This CDR3 is CASSFKEGDTQYF. In DNA form, the CDR3 reads TGTGCCAGCAGTTTCAAGGAGGGAGATACGCAGTATTTT.

CDR3 bases: TGTGCCAGCAGCTTTAAGGGAGACCGGGGTGAAAAACTGTTTTTT. It translates to CASSFKGDRGEKLFF. V gene TRBV7-2 combines with J gene TRBJ1-4; D is ambiguous. CDR1 and CDR2 (germline): SGHTA, FQGNSA. CDR3 length equals 15 residues. V lost 3 bases and J 7 bases, leaving 15 bases between the germline ends.

The J gene is TRBJ1-1, the V gene TRBV18, with 7 bases lining up with TRBD1. The length of the CDR3 is 14 residues. J was trimmed by 6 bases and V by 3 bases; bases with no gene match: 7. Looked up from germline, CDR1 is KGHSH and CDR2 is LQKENI. CDR3 sequence reads: CASSPTSGQAEAFF. Here the CDR3 DNA reads TGTGCCAGCTCACCCACAAGCGGACAGGCTGAAGCTTTCTTT.

This CDR3 is CASSLALSGLSTNEKLFF. CDR3 in DNA: TGCGCCAGCAGCTTGGCCCTCTCGGGGCTTTCAACTAATGAAAAACTGTTTTTT. The J gene is TRBJ1-4, the V gene TRBV5-1; the D gene is possibly TRBD1 (5 bases). Germline CDR1 is SGHRS and CDR2 is YFSETQ. The CDR3 covers 18 residues. V lost 0 bases and J 0 bases, leaving 15 bases between the germline ends. The full variable domain, in which reference TRBV5-1 and TRBJ1-4 provide the parts outside the CDR3, is KAGVTQTPRYLIKTRGQQVTLSCSPISGHRSVSWYQQTPGQGLQFLFEYFSETQRNKGNFPGRFSGRQFSNSRSEMNVSTLELGDSALYLCASSLALSGLSTNEKLFFGSGTQLSVL.

CDR3 protein: CASSLRTGMGSGNTIYF. The CDR3, as DNA: TGCGCCAGCAGCTTAAGGACAGGGATGGGCTCTGGAAACACCATATATTTT. The chain uses TRBV5-1 and TRBJ1-3; 8 nucleotides agree with TRBD1. This CDR3 region has 17 residues. Germline-derived CDR1 and CDR2 are SGHRS and YFSETQ. After removal of 2 bases from V and 0 bases from J, the junction contained 7 bases not matched to a gene.

The J gene is TRBJ1-2, the V gene TRBV29-1, with TRBD1 matching over 7 bases. This CDR3 has 12 amino acids. V dropped 8 bases and J dropped 6; count of bases not matched to a gene: 9. Germline CDR1 is SQVTM and CDR2 is ANQGSEA. The CDR3 sequence is CSTYRGPNGYTF. CDR3 DNA sequence: TGCAGCACCTACAGGGGTCCAAATGGCTACACCTTC.

The chain couples TRBV5-3 to TRBJ2-1; 14 positions match TRBD2. TRBV5-3 carries the ORF label, with uncertain function. The J segment lost 9 bases and the V segment lost 3 bases, leaving 8 bases of the junction unmatched. The CDR3 totals 16 residues. The CDR3 loop reads CARSYGGLAGVPEQFF. The CDR3 coding sequence is TGTGCCAGAAGCTATGGGGGACTAGCGGGAGTACCTGAGCAGTTCTTC.

The DNA for the CDR3 is TGTGCCAGCAGCTTAGATCGTCGTACGCAGTATTTT. It is translated as CASSLDRRTQYF. The V call is TRBV11-2, the J call TRBJ2-3, with D uncertain. V lost 0 bases and J lost 8, with 6 bases in between. CDR1 is SGHAT and CDR2 is FQNNGV in the germline V gene. The CDR3 is 12 residues long.

The chain employs TRBV7-9 and TRBJ2-5, with D hard to call. The CDR3 has 15 residues. Germline V CDR1 and CDR2: SEHNR, FQNEAQ (reference sequence). The germline V and J ends were trimmed by 5 bases and 6 bases, with 19 bases remaining between them. The CDR3 spells CASSTTSDQIKTQYF. The DNA of the CDR3 is TGTGCCAGCAGCACGACTTCGGACCAAATAAAGACCCAGTACTTC.

The chain joins TRBV11-3 to TRBJ2-3, with D maybe TRBD1 (5 bases). The length of the CDR3 is 15 residues. CDR1 is SGHNT and CDR2 is YENEEA in the germline V gene. Between the trimmed V and J ends, which lost 3 bases and 3 bases, there was a span of 13 bases. The CDR3 DNA is TGTGCCAGCAGCTTGGGCAGGGATTCTACAGATACGCAGTATTTT. Amino acids: CASSLGRDSTDTQYF.

The rearrangement uses TRBV7-9 and TRBJ1-5, with D tentatively TRBD1 (5 bases). With 5 bases removed from V and 0 bases from J, the gap between germline ends came to 11 bases. The CDR3 spans 15 residues. Germline V CDR1 and CDR2: SEHNR, FQNEAQ (reference sequence). The CDR3 DNA follows: TGTGCCAGCAGCACTTTCAGGGATAGCAATCAGCCCCAGCATTTT. Translated, it gives CASSTFRDSNQPQHF.

The chain carries TRBV6-6 and TRBJ1-2, with a possible D match to TRBD1 (6 bases). The V end was cut by 3 bases, the J end by 5 bases, with 13 bases between. The length of the CDR3 is 14 residues. Germline V gene data show CDR1 as MNHNY and CDR2 as SVGAGI (reference sequence). Written as DNA, the CDR3 is TGTGCCAGCAGTTATAGGGAACAGGGATATGGCTACACCTTC. This gives the protein CASSYREQGYGYTF.

The chain recombines TRBV11-2 with TRBJ2-2; tentative D call: TRBD1 (5 bases). Germline V CDR1 and CDR2: SGHAT, FQNNGV. This CDR3 comprises 14 residues. Trimming pared 3 bases from V and 3 bases from J, leaving 8 bases between. In DNA form, the CDR3 reads TGTGCCAGCAGCTTGGACACCGACACCGGGGAGCTGTTTTTT. Translated, it gives CASSLDTDTGELFF.

V and J are TRBV9 and TRBJ2-3, with 7 bases lining up with TRBD1. The CDR3 is 15 amino acids. Germline CDR1 reads SGDLS; CDR2 reads YYNGEE. Unmatched junction bases numbered 8, after V lost 4 bases and J lost 3 bases. The DNA for the CDR3 is TGTGCCAGCAGCCCAAGACAGGGTACGACAGATACGCAGTATTTT. Translated, it gives CASSPRQGTTDTQYF.

The CDR3 sequence: CASSWEQYF. The CDR3, as DNA: TGTGCCAGCAGCTGGGAGCAGTACTTC. The J gene is TRBJ2-7, the V gene TRBV5-5; D is unresolved. CDR1 is SGHKS, CDR2 YYEKEE, per germline (reference sequence). Trimming removed 3 bases at V and 7 bases at J, with 2 bases between. The CDR3 runs 9 residues.